This T cell receptor beta chain stems from a study of blood T cell repertoires in COVID-19. Looking at the study overall: The analysed material was cDNA or gDNA that came from T cells, B-cell-depleted T cells, or PBMCs.

In the original analysis: Nucleated cell number was recorded as an estimate derived from reference gene primer amplification. Generated by immunoSEQ multiplex PCR, the TCRdb table keeps only in-frame clones and is missing some. V, J and clone size reflect that table, while D and trimming were determined from the DNA. The sample lists roughly 40,000 clones; around 79% were seen once. The trim removed 3 bases at V and 5 bases at J, leaving 2 bases unmatched. The CDR3 sequence is 13 residues long. CDR1 and CDR2 (germline): SGDLS, YYNGEE. The source is a human donor in a cohort sampled during active COVID-19. The sequenced material came from peripheral blood. The V and J genes are TRBV9 and TRBJ1-5; 7 nucleotides agree with TRBD1. Written as DNA, the CDR3 is TGTGCCAGCAGCGAACAGGGGTATCAGCCCCAGCATTTT. The encoded protein is CASSEQGYQPQHF.